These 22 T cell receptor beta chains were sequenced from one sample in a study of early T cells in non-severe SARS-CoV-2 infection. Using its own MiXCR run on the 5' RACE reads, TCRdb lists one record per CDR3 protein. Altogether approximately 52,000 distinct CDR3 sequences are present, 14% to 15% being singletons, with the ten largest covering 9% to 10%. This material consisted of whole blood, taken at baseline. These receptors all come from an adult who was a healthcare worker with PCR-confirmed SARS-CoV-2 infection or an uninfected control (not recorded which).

The CDR3: CASSPGSGGQGGYTF. The DNA for the CDR3 is TGTGCCAGCAGCCCCGGCTCGGGGGGGCAGGGAGGCTACACCTTC. The V call is TRBV7-9, the J call TRBJ1-2; D is perhaps TRBD1 (6 bases). This CDR3 comprises 15 residues. V was clipped by 5 bases and J by 8 bases, with 21 bases between them. Germline V gene data show CDR1 as SEHNR and CDR2 as FQNEAQ (reference sequence).

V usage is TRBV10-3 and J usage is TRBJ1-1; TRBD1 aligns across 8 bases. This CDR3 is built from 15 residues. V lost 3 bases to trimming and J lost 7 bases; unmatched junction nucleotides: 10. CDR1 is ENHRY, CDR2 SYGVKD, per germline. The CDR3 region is CAISDTRTGHLEAFF. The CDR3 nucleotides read TGTGCCATCAGTGACACACGGACAGGGCACCTTGAAGCTTTCTTT.

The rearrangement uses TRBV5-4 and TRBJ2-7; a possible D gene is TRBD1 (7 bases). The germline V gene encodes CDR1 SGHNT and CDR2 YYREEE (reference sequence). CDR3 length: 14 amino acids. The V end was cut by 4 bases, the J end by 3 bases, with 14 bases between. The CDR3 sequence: CASSAGQTIYEQYF. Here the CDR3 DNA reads TGTGCCAGCAGCGCGGGACAGACCATCTACGAGCAGTACTTC.

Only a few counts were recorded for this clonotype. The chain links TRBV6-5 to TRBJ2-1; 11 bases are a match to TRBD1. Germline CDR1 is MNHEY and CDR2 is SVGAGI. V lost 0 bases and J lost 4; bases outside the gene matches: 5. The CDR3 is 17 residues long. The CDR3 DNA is TGTGCCAGCAGTTACTCGGTCGGGACAGGGGGATACAATGAGCAGTTCTTC. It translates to CASSYSVGTGGYNEQFF.

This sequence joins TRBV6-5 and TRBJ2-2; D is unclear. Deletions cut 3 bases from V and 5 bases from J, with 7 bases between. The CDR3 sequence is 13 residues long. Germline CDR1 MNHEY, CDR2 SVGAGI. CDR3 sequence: CASSYPGTGELFF. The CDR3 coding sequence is TGTGCCAGCAGTTATCCTGGGACCGGGGAGCTGTTTTTT.

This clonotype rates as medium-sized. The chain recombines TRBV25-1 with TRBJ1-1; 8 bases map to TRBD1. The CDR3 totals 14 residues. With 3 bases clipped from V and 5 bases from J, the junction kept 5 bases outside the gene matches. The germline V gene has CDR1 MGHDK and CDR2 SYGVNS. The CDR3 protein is CASSDWDRRTEAFF. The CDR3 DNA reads TGTGCCAGCAGTGATTGGGACAGGAGGACTGAAGCTTTCTTT.

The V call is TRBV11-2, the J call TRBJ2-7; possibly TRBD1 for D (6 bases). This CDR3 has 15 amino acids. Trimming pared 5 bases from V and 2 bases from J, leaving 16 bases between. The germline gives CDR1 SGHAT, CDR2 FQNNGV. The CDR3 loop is CASSPSAQGPYEQYF. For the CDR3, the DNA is TGTGCCAGCAGCCCCTCGGCACAGGGACCCTACGAGCAGTACTTC.

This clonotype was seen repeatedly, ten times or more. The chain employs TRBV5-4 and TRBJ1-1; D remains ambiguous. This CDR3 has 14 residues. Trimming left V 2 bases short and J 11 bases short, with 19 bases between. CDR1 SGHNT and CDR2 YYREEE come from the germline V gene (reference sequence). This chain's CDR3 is CASSFMDPTTVAFF. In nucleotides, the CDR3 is TGTGCCAGCAGCTTTATGGACCCCACGACGGTTGCTTTCTTT.

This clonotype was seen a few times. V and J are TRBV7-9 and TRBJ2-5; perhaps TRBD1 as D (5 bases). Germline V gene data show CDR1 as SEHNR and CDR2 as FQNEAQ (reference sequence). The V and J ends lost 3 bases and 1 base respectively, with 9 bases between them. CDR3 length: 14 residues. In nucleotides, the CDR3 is TGTGCCAGCAGCTTCAGACAGCCCCAAGAGACCCAGTACTTC. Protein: CASSFRQPQETQYF.

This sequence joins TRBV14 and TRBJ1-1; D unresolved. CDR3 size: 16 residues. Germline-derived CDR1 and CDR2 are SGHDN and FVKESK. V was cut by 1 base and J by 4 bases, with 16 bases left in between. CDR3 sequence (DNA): TGTGCCAGCAGCCAAGCCCCGCGTTATGCGGGCACTGAAGCTTTCTTT. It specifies CASSQAPRYAGTEAFF.

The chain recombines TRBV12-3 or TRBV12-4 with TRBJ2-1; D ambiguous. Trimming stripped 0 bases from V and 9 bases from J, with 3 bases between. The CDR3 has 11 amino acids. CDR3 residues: CASSLAGEQFF. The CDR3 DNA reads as TGTGCCAGCAGTTTAGCGGGTGAGCAGTTCTTC.

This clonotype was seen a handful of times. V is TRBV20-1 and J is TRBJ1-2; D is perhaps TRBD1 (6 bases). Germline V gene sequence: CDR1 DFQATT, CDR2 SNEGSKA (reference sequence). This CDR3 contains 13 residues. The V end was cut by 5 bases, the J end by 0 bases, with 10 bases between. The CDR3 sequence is CSALDRTNYGYTF. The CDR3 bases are TGCAGTGCTCTGGACAGAACTAACTATGGCTACACCTTC.

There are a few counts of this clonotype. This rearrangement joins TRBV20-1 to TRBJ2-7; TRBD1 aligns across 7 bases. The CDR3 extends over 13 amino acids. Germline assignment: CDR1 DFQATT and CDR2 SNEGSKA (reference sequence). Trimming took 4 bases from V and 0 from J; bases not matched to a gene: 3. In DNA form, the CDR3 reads TGCAGTGCTACGACAGGGACCTCCTACGAGCAGTACTTC. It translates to CSATTGTSYEQYF.

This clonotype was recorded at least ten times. The CDR3 DNA follows: TGTGCCAGCAGCTCCTTAAGGGCCGTCTCCGGGGAGCTGTTTTTT. It translates to CASSSLRAVSGELFF. The chain recombines TRBV7-9 with TRBJ2-2; D remains unclear. Looked up from germline, CDR1 is SEHNR and CDR2 is FQNEAQ (reference sequence). Trimming stripped 4 bases from V and 6 bases from J, with 15 bases between. The CDR3 has 15 amino acids.

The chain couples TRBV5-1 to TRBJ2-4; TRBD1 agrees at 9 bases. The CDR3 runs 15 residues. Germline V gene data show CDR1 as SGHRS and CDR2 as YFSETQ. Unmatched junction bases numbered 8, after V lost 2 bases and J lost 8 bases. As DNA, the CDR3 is TGCGCCAGCAGCTTCAGTACAGGGGGCAGAGACATTCAGTACTTC. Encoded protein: CASSFSTGGRDIQYF.

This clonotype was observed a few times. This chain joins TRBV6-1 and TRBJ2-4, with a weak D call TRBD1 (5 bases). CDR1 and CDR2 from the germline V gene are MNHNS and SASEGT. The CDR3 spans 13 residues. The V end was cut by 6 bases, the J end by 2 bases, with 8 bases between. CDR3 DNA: TGTGCCAGCAGAGGGGTTTCCAAAAACATTCAGTACTTC. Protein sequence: CASRGVSKNIQYF.

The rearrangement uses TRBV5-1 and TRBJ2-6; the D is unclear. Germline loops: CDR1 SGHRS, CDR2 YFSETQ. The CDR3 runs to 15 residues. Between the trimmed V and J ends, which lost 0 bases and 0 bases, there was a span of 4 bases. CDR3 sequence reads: CASSLGSSGANVLTF. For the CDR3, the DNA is TGCGCCAGCAGCTTGGGAAGCTCTGGGGCCAACGTCCTGACTTTC.

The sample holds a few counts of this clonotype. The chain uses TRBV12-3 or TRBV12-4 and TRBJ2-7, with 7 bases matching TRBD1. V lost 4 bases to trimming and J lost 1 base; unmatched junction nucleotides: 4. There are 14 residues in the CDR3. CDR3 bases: TGTGCCAGCAGTTCCCGGGACAGTTCCTACGAGCAGTACTTC. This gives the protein CASSSRDSSYEQYF.

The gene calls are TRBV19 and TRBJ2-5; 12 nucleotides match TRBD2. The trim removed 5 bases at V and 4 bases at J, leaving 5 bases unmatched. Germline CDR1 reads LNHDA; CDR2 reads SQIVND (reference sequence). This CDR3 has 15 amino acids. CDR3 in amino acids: CASSLLAGGGETQYF. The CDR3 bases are TGTGCCAGTAGTTTGCTAGCGGGAGGGGGAGAGACCCAGTACTTC.

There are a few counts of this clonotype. The CDR3 nucleotides read TGTGCCACCAGCAGGCGAGGCGGGAATCAGCCCCAGCATTTT. The encoded protein is CATSRRGGNQPQHF. The genes are TRBV15 and TRBJ1-5; D is ambiguous. The CDR3 length is 14 residues. Trimming removed 3 bases from V and 4 bases from J, with 10 bases in between. Germline-derived CDR1 and CDR2 are LNHNV and YYDKDF (reference sequence).

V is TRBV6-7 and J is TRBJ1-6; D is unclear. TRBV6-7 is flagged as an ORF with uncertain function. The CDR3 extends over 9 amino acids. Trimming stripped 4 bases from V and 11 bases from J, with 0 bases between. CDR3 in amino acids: CASSSPLHF. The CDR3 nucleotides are TGTGCCAGCAGTTCACCCCTCCACTTT.

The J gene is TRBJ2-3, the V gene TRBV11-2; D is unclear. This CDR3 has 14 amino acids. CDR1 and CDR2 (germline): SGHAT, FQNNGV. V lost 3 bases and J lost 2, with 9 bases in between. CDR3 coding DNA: TGTGCCAGCAGCTTCTCGCGGATCACAGATACGCAGTATTTT. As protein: CASSFSRITDTQYF.